The rows below give T cell receptor beta chains drawn from one sample of a study of T-cell memory formation after mild COVID-19. MiXCR was run by TCRdb on the 5' RACE reads, yielding one entry per CDR3 protein. Here the sample spans 500,000 to 600,000 distinct CDR3 sequences, more than 15% being singletons. Input material: PBMCs or a T cell subset sorted from them (not recorded which). These TCRs come from an adult woman who had mild COVID-19 (a few samples of this study predate the infection). Cell type and time point are not known. Both conserved end residues are part of each CDR3. Fields, in order: CDR3 protein, J gene, V gene.

CATSSQGANQETQYF,TRBJ2-5,TRBV15
CASSSPRWAQYF,TRBJ2-5,TRBV12-3/TRBV12-4
CATSRDSGRETQYF,TRBJ2-5,TRBV15
CSASPGTASNQPQHF,TRBJ1-5,TRBV20-1
CASSQDYLSYNEQFF,TRBJ2-1,TRBV4-2
CASSKVGREAGYTF,TRBJ1-2,TRBV19
CASSLVYNEQFF,TRBJ2-1,TRBV11-2
CASSPEASGGYNEQFF,TRBJ2-1,TRBV5-1
CASSSKRGGIDTQYF,TRBJ2-3,TRBV7-3
CASSYPGLAGSTDTQYF,TRBJ2-3,TRBV6-5
CASSYDRTDTQYF,TRBJ2-3,TRBV6-2/TRBV6-3
CSAAVSGRNNEKLFF,TRBJ1-4,TRBV20-1
CATSDGRRDSGKAFF,TRBJ1-1,TRBV24-1
CASSPPLAGGSNEQFF,TRBJ2-1,TRBV18
CASSLVERGEQYF,TRBJ2-7,TRBV5-1
CASSLATSGSSEQFF,TRBJ2-1,TRBV7-7
CSVDGISGSNEQFF,TRBJ2-1,TRBV29-1
CASKASVIGETQYF,TRBJ2-5,TRBV19
CAWSGNLQGEKLFF,TRBJ1-4,TRBV30
CASAGAQSVF,TRBJ2-7,TRBV6-6
CAASGTSGSQETQYF,TRBJ2-5,TRBV10-3
CASRKTGTGGALSYEQYF,TRBJ2-7,TRBV2
CASSQDREGYNEQFF,TRBJ2-1,TRBV4-3
CASSLGTGSHSGANVLTF,TRBJ2-6,TRBV5-6
CASSLGGTGSSYGYTF,TRBJ1-2,TRBV5-1
CASSLDWRPGVLGSGANVLTF,TRBJ2-6,TRBV12-3/TRBV12-4
CASSLADNSGTGELFF,TRBJ2-2,TRBV9
CASSFLQGAETQYF,TRBJ2-5,TRBV7-9
CASSQADSAYGYTF,TRBJ1-2,TRBV14
CASSSHGLAGGPSEQFF,TRBJ2-1,TRBV5-1
CASSGDTGQQETQYF,TRBJ2-5,TRBV9
CASSTRQWGTDTQYF,TRBJ2-3,TRBV9
CASSEWSGSGANVLTF,TRBJ2-6,TRBV6-1
CATDPSQATDTQYF,TRBJ2-3,TRBV24-1
CASSVGRDHEQYF,TRBJ2-7,TRBV9
CSARDHRGWDGYTF,TRBJ1-2,TRBV20-1
CASSYSMPLWGSTWISPLHF,TRBJ1-6,TRBV6-5
CASSLMGPLGKLFF,TRBJ1-4,TRBV12-3/TRBV12-4
CASIIVGSYNEQFF,TRBJ2-1,TRBV2
CASSLVQGSTGELFF,TRBJ2-2,TRBV5-1
CAISAATDTQYF,TRBJ2-3,TRBV10-3
CASSLYTGASVGETQYF,TRBJ2-5,TRBV5-1
CSVPGQGEDGELYF,TRBJ2-2,TRBV29-1
CASSQGLAGSFEQYF,TRBJ2-7,TRBV3-1
CASGPGGGTGELFF,TRBJ2-2,TRBV12-3/TRBV12-4
CATSDLPGDRSYNEQFF,TRBJ2-1,TRBV24-1
CAWRPSPTATEQYF,TRBJ2-7,TRBV30
CASRMGPWTRDADTEAFF,TRBJ1-1,TRBV6-2/TRBV6-3
CASSSFKVNTEAFF,TRBJ1-1,TRBV7-9
CASSLEGGAGRGYTF,TRBJ1-2,TRBV11-3
CASSKGTVVNYGYTF,TRBJ1-2,TRBV7-9
CATSETGTGSSYEQYF,TRBJ2-7,TRBV24-1
CASSPRQGVSPLHF,TRBJ1-6,TRBV5-1
CSVVTRHRYEQYF,TRBJ2-7,TRBV29-1
CASSEILRGVNSPLHF,TRBJ1-6,TRBV2
CASSFPGQGTEKLFF,TRBJ1-4,TRBV11-2
CASSLGQGLGTDTQYF,TRBJ2-3,TRBV5-1
CATTDNTRTDTQYF,TRBJ2-3,TRBV6-2/TRBV6-3